Sequencing of this TCR beta chain was carried out in a study of T cell responses to AZD1222 COVID-19 vaccine. Pooled in the analysis were second doses at about 4 or about 12 weeks. Concerning this clone: What it binds is not known.

The CDR3 extends over 14 amino acids. With V trimmed by 8 bases and J by 7 bases, 11 bases remained unmatched. Germline V gene lookup returns CDR1 MNHNY and CDR2 SVGAGI (reference sequence). Generated by immunoSEQ multiplex PCR, the TCRdb table keeps only in-frame clones and is missing some. This table has approximately 110,000 clones, roughly 89% appearing once. Broader study findings: Among vaccine-associated CD4 TCRs, coverage spanned spike, with dominance at 160-218 and 743-854. Donor demographics were predominantly white British with a female majority; clonal diversity may be underestimated. Recipients of two AZD1222 doses showed rising Spike-specific TCR breadth and depth.

Sequenced here: peripheral blood, sampled 28 days after the second AZD1222 dose. The clonotype was recovered from an adult who received the AZD1222 COVID-19 vaccine. The chain carries TRBV6-6 and TRBJ1-5, with TRBD1 matching 7 bases. CDR3 amino acids: CASLREGGGQPQHF. The CDR3 DNA is TGTGCCAGCCTAAGGGAGGGAGGGGGCCAGCCCCAGCATTTT.